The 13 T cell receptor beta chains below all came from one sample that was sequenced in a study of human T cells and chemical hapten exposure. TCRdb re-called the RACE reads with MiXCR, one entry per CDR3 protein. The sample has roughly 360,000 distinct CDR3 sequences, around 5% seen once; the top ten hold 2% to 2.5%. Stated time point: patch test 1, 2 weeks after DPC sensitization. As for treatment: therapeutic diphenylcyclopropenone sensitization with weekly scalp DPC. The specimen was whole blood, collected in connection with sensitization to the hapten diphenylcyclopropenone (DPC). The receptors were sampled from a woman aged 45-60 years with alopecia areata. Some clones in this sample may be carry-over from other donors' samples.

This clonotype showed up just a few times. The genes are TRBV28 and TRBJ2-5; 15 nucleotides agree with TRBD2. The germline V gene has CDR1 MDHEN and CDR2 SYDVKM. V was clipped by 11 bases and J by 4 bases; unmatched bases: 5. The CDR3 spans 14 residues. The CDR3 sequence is CAARGLAGGETQYF. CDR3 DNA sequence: TGTGCCGCACGGGGACTAGCGGGAGGAGAGACCCAGTACTTC.

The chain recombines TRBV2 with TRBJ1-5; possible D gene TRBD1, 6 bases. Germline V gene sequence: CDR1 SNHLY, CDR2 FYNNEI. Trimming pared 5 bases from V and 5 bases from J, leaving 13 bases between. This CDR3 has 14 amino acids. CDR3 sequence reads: CASSPGQRHQPQHF. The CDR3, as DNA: TGTGCCAGCAGTCCTGGACAGCGCCATCAGCCCCAGCATTTT. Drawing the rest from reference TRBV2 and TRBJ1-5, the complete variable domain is EPEVTQTPSHQVTQMGQEVILRCVPISNHLYFYWYRQILGQKVEFLVSFYNNEISEKSEIFDDQFSVERPDGSNFTLKIRSTKLEDSAMYFCASSPGQRHQPQHFGDGTRLSIL.

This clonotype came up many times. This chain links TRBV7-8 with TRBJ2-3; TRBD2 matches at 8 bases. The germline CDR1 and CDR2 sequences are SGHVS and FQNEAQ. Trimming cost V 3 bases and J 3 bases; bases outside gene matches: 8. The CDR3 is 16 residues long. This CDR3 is CASSFIAGSSTDTQYF. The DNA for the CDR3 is TGTGCCAGCAGCTTCATAGCGGGATCCTCAACAGATACGCAGTATTTT.

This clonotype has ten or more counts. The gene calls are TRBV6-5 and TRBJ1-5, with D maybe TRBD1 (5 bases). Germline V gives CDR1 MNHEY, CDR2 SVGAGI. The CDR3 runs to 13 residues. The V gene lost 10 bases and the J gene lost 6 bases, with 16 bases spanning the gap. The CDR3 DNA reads TGTGCCACCCGGGACGGCCCAGGTCAGCCCCAGCATTTT. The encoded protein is CATRDGPGQPQHF.

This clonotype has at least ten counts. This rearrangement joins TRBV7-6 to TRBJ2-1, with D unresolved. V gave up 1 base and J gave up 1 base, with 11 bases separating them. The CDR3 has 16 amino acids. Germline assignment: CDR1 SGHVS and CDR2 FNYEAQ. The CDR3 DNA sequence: TGTGCCAGCAGCTTAGTAGCTGTAGGGTCCTACAATGAGCAGTTCTTC. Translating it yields CASSLVAVGSYNEQFF.

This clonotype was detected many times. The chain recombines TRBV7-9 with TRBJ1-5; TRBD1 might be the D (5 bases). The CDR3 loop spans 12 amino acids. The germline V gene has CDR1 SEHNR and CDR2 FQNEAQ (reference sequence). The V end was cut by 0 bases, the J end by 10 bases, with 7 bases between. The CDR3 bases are TGTGCCAGCAGCTTAGCAGGGGCACCCCAGCATTTT. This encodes CASSLAGAPQHF.

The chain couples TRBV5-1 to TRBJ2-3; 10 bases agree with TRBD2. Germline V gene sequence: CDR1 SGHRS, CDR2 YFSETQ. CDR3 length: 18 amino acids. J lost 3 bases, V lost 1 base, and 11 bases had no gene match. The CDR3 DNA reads TGCGCCAGCAGCTTGAGTCCACTAGCGGGGATTAGGACAGATACGCAGTATTTT. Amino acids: CASSLSPLAGIRTDTQYF.

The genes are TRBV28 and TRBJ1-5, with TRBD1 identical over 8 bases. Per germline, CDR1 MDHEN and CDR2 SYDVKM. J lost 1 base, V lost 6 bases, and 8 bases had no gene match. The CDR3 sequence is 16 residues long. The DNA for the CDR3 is TGTGCCAGCAGCACCGCCGGACAGGGAAGCAATCAGCCCCAGCATTTT. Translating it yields CASSTAGQGSNQPQHF.

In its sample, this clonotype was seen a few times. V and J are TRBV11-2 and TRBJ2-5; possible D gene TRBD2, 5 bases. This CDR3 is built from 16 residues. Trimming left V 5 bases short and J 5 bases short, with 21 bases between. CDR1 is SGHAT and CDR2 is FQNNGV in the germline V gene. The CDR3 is CASSGRGQVGSETQYF. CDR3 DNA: TGTGCCAGCAGCGGAAGAGGGCAGGTGGGCTCGGAGACCCAGTACTTC.

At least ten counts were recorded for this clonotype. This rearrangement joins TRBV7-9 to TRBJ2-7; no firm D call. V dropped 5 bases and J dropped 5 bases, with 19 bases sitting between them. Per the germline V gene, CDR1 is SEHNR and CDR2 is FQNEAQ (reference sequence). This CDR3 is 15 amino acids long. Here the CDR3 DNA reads TGTGCCAGCAGCCCCGGATCCCGAATCTGGCACGAGCAGTACTTC. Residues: CASSPGSRIWHEQYF. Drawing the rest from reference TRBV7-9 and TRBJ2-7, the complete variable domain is DTGVSQNPRHKITKRGQNVTFRCDPISEHNRLYWYRQTLGQGPEFLTYFQNEAQLEKSRLLSDRFSAERPKGSFSTLEIQRTEQGDSAMYLCASSPGSRIWHEQYFGPGTRLTVT.

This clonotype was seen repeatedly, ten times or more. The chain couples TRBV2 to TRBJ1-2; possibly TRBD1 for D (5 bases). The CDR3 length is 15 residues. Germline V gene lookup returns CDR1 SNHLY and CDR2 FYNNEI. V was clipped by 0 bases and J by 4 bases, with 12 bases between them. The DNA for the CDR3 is TGTGCCAGCAGTGAAGCCATGGGACCAAGCTATGGCTACACCTTC. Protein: CASSEAMGPSYGYTF. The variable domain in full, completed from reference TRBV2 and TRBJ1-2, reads EPEVTQTPSHQVTQMGQEVILRCVPISNHLYFYWYRQILGQKVEFLVSFYNNEISEKSEIFDDQFSVERPDGSNFTLKIRSTKLEDSAMYFCASSEAMGPSYGYTFGSGTRLTVV.

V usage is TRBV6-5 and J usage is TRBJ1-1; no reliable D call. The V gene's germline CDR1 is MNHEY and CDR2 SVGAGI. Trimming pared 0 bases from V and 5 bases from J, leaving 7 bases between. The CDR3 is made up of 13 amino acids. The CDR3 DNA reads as TGTGCCAGCAGTTACTCGAGGGAAACTGAAGCTTTCTTT. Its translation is CASSYSRETEAFF.

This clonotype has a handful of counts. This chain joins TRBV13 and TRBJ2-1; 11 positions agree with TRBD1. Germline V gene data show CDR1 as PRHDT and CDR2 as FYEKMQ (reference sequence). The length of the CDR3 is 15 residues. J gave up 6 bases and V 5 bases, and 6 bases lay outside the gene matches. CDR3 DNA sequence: TGTGCCAGCAGCCTCGGGACAGGGGGATCCAATGAGCAGTTCTTC. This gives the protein CASSLGTGGSNEQFF.